The 11 T cell receptor beta chains reported below all come from one sample, sequenced in a study of siplizumab effects on memory and regulatory T cells. Repertoires were generated with immunoSEQ multiplex PCR, while TCRdb's copy carries only in-frame clones and drops some. Among 120,000 or so clones listed, around nine tenths were seen once. The specimen sequenced was CD4+ T cells sorted from blood. These receptors were collected from a human donor in good health.

In nucleotides, the CDR3 is TGTGCCAGCACAGGGTCCGGCGGGGAGCTGTTTTTT. It yields the protein CASTGSGGELFF. V gene TRBV2 combines with J gene TRBJ2-2; possibly TRBD1 for D (5 bases). Germline assignment: CDR1 SNHLY and CDR2 FYNNEI. The length of the CDR3 is 12 residues. V lost 7 bases, J lost 7 bases, and 10 bases lay in between.

This chain links TRBV18 with TRBJ2-7; 10 bases line up with TRBD1. Germline V gene lookup returns CDR1 KGHSH and CDR2 LQKENI. The CDR3 runs 16 residues. V shed 0 bases, J shed 4 bases, and the junction held 6 bases outside the gene matches. The CDR3 loop is CASSPPPGQGIYEQYF. The CDR3 region has the DNA TGTGCCAGCTCACCACCCCCGGGACAGGGGATTTACGAGCAGTACTTC.

The chain employs TRBV18 and TRBJ1-5; D perhaps matches TRBD1 (5 bases). The CDR3 runs to 14 residues. CDR1 is KGHSH, CDR2 LQKENI, per germline. V dropped 3 bases and J dropped 7 bases, with 13 bases sitting between them. The CDR3 here is CASSPGDQGQPQHF. Written as DNA, the CDR3 is TGTGCCAGCTCACCGGGGGACCAGGGCCAGCCCCAGCATTTT.

This clone was picked up a small number of times. The chain employs TRBV19 and TRBJ2-2; 7 nucleotides agree with TRBD1. Germline V gene data show CDR1 as LNHDA and CDR2 as SQIVND (reference sequence). CDR3 length equals 14 residues. V shed 6 bases and J 7 bases; nucleotides not matched to a gene: 8. The CDR3 protein is CASSTTGSVGELFF. The CDR3 coding sequence is TGTGCCAGTAGCACGACAGGGAGTGTCGGGGAGCTGTTTTTT.

As DNA, the CDR3 is TGCGCCAGCAGCTTGGATCGGGGAAACATTCAGTACTTC. This gives the protein CASSLDRGNIQYF. The gene calls are TRBV5-1 and TRBJ2-4, with D tentatively TRBD2 (5 bases). Per germline, CDR1 SGHRS and CDR2 YFSETQ. V dropped 0 bases and J dropped 6 bases, with 7 bases sitting between them. CDR3 length: 13 residues.

V gene TRBV18 combines with J gene TRBJ2-7; D gene uncertain. The CDR3 runs to 13 residues. Trimming took 1 base from V and 5 from J, leaving 9 bases between them. Germline CDR1 and CDR2: KGHSH and LQKENI. The CDR3 nucleotides read TGTGCCAGCTCACCACGTCAGATTGACGAGCAGTACTTC. This sequence encodes CASSPRQIDEQYF.

This clone was observed a single time. The J gene is TRBJ1-2, the V gene TRBV5-1, with D perhaps matching TRBD1 (5 bases). The CDR3 extends over 15 amino acids. V was clipped by 0 bases and J by 6 bases, with 15 bases between them. Germline CDR1 SGHRS, CDR2 YFSETQ. The CDR3 DNA reads TGCGCCAGCAGCTTGGGAAACATAGGGGAAAATGGCTACACCTTC. Its protein is CASSLGNIGENGYTF. The full variable domain, its missing parts supplied by reference TRBV5-1 and TRBJ1-2, is KAGVTQTPRYLIKTRGQQVTLSCSPISGHRSVSWYQQTPGQGLQFLFEYFSETQRNKGNFPGRFSGRQFSNSRSEMNVSTLELGDSALYLCASSLGNIGENGYTFGSGTRLTVV.

J is TRBJ2-3 and V is TRBV5-1; TRBD2 aligns across 11 bases. CDR1 and CDR2 from the germline V gene are SGHRS and YFSETQ. The CDR3 runs 16 residues. Trimming at V came to 7 bases and at J to 2 bases, leaving 9 bases not matched to a gene. Here the CDR3 DNA reads TGCGCCAGCGGCGGGACTAGCGGAGAACCCACAGATACGCAGTATTTT. The encoded protein is CASGGTSGEPTDTQYF.

The chain uses TRBV6-6 and TRBJ2-3; tentative D call: TRBD2 (5 bases). Germline V gene lookup returns CDR1 MNHNY and CDR2 SVGAGI (reference sequence). The CDR3 has 13 residues. V was pared by 6 bases and J by 0 bases, with 7 bases between. This CDR3 is CASRTGSTDTQYF. The DNA of the CDR3 is TGTGCCAGCAGAACGGGGAGCACAGATACGCAGTATTTT.

The gene calls are TRBV2 and TRBJ1-4; D may be TRBD1 (5 bases). The germline gives CDR1 SNHLY, CDR2 FYNNEI. Trimming took off 4 bases at V and 3 bases at J, with 9 bases between the two ends. The CDR3 length is 14 residues. This chain's CDR3 is CASSGGASNEKLFF. The CDR3 DNA follows: TGTGCCAGCAGTGGAGGGGCGTCTAATGAAAAACTGTTTTTT.

The rearrangement uses TRBV18 and TRBJ2-7; D is possibly TRBD1 or TRBD2 (5 bases each). Trimming left V 3 bases short and J 0 bases short, with 12 bases between. This CDR3 region has 15 residues. Germline loops: CDR1 KGHSH, CDR2 LQKENI. The CDR3 region is CASSPPGRSSYEQYF. CDR3 coding DNA: TGTGCCAGCTCACCGCCGGGACGGAGCTCCTACGAGCAGTACTTC.